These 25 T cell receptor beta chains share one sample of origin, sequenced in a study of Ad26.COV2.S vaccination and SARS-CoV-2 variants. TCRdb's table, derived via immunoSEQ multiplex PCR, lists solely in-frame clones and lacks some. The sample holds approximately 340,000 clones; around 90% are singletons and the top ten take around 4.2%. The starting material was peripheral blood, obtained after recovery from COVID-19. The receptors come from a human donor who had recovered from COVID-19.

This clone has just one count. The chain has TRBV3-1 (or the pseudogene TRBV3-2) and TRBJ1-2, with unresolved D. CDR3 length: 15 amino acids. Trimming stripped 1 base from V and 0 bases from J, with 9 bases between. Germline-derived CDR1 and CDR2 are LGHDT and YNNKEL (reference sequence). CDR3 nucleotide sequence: TGTGCCAGCAGCCAAGGGATCAAGTCTAACTATGGCTACACCTTC. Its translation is CASSQGIKSNYGYTF.

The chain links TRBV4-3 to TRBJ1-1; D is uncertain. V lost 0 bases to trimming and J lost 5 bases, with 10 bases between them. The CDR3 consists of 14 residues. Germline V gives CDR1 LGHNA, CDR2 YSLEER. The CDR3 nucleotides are TGCGCCAGCAGCCAAGATGGGGTGATGACTGAAGCTTTCTTT. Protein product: CASSQDGVMTEAFF.

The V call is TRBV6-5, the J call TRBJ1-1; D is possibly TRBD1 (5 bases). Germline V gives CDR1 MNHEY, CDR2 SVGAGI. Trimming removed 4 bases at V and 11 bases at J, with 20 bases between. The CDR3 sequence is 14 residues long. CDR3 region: CASSWLSAGDGAFF. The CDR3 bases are TGTGCCAGCAGTTGGTTGTCCGCCGGGGACGGGGCTTTCTTT.

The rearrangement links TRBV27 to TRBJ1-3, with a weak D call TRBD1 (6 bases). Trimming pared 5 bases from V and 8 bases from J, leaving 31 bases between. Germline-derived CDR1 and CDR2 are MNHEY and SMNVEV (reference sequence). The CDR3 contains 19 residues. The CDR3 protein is CASSPFPRSARSGGHTIYF. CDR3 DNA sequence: TGTGCCAGCAGTCCCTTCCCGAGGTCGGCCCGGTCCGGGGGGCACACCATATATTTT.

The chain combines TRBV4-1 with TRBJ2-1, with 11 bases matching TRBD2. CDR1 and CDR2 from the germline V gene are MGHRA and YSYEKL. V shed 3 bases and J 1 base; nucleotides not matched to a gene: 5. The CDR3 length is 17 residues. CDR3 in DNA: TGCGCCAGCAGCCATCCTACTAGCGGGGGATCCTACAATGAGCAGTTCTTC. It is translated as CASSHPTSGGSYNEQFF.

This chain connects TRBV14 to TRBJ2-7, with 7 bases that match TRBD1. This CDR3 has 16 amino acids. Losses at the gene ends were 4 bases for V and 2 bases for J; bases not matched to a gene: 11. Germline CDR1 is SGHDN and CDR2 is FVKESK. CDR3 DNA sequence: TGTGCCAGCAGCCCCAGCGCCGGGACAGCCACCTACGAGCAGTACTTC. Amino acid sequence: CASSPSAGTATYEQYF.

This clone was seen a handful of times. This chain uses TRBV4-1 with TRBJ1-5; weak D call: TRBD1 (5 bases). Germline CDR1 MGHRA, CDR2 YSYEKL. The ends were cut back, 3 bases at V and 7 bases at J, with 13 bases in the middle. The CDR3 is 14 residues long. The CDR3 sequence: CASSQGAGGQPQHF. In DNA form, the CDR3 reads TGCGCCAGCAGCCAGGGAGCGGGGGGACAGCCCCAGCATTTT.

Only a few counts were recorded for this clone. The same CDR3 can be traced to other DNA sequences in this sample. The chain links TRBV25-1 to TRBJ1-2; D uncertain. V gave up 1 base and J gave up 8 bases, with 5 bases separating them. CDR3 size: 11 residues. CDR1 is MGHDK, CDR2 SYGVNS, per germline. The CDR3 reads CASSESGGYTF. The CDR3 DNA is TGTGCCAGCAGTGAATCGGGAGGCTACACCTTC.

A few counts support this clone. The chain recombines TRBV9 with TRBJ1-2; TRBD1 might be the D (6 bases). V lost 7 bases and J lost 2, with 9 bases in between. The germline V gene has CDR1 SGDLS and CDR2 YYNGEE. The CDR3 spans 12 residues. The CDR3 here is CASGGRNYGYTF. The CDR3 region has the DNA TGTGCCAGCGGGGGCAGAAACTATGGCTACACCTTC.

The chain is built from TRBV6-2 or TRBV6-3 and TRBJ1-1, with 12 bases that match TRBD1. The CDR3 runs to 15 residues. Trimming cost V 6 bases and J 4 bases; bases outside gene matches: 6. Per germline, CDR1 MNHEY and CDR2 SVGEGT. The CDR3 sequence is CASSSGQGASTEAFF. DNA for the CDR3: TGTGCCAGCAGCTCGGGACAGGGGGCGAGCACTGAAGCTTTCTTT.

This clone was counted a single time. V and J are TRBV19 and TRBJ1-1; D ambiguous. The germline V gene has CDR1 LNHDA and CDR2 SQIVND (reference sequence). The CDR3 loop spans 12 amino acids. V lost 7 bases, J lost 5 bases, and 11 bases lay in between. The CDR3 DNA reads TGTGCCAGTAATGGACGGACGACTGAAGCTTTCTTT. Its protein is CASNGRTTEAFF.

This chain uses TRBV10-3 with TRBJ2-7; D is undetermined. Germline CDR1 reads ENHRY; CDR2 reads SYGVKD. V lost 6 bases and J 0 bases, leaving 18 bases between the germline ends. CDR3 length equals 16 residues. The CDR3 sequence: CAIRAGTTYTSYEQYF. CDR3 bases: TGTGCCATCAGAGCCGGCACAACGTATACCTCCTACGAGCAGTACTTC.

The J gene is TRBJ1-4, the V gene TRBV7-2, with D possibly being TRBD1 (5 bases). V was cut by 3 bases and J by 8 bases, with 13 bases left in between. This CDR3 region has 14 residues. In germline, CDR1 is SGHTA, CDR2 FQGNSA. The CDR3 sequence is CASSLGRTGEKLFF. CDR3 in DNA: TGTGCCAGCAGCTTGGGACGGACTGGGGAAAAACTGTTTTTT. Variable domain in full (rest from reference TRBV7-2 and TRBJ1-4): GAGVSQSPSNKVTEKGKDVELRCDPISGHTALYWYRQSLGQGLEFLIYFQGNSAPDKSGLPSDRFSAERTGGSVSTLTIQRTQQEDSAVYLCASSLGRTGEKLFFGSGTQLSVL.

CDR3 protein: CASSTLGGPAGELFF. CDR3 nucleotides: TGTGCCAGTAGTACTCTCGGGGGGCCGGCCGGGGAGCTGTTTTTT. V usage is TRBV19 and J usage is TRBJ2-2, with TRBD2 as a possible D gene (7 bases). Trimming shortened V by 4 bases and J by 6 bases, and 15 bases separated the two germline ends. The germline V gene encodes CDR1 LNHDA and CDR2 SQIVND (reference sequence). The CDR3 contains 15 residues.

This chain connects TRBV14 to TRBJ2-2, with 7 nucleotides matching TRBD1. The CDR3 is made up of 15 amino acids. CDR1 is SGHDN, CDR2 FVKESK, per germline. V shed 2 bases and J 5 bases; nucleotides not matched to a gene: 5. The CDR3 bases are TGTGCCAGCAGCCAATCGACAGGGCGGACCGGGGAGCTGTTTTTT. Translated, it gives CASSQSTGRTGELFF.

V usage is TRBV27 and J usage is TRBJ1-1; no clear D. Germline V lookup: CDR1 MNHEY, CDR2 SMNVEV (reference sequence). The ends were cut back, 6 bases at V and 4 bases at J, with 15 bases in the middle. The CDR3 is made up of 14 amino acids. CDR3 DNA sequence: TGTGCCAGCAGCCTCGGACTTTCCCCCACTGAAGCTTTCTTT. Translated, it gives CASSLGLSPTEAFF.

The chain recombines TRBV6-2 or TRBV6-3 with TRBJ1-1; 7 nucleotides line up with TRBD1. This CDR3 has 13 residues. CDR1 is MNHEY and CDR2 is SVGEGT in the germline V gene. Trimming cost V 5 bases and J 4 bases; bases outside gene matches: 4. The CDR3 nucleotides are TGTGCCAGCAGTAACGCAGGGGGCACTGAAGCTTTCTTT. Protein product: CASSNAGGTEAFF.

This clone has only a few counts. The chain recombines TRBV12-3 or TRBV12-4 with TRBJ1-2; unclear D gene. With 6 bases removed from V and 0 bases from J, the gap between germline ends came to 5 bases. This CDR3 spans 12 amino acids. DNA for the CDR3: TGTGCCAGCAGAGGTTCTAACTATGGCTACACCTTC. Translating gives CASRGSNYGYTF.

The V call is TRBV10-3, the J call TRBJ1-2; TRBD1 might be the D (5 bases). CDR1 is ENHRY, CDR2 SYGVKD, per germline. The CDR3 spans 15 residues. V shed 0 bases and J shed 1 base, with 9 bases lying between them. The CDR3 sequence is CAISESIGGNYGYTF. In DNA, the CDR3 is TGTGCCATCAGTGAGTCGATCGGGGGTAACTATGGCTACACCTTC.

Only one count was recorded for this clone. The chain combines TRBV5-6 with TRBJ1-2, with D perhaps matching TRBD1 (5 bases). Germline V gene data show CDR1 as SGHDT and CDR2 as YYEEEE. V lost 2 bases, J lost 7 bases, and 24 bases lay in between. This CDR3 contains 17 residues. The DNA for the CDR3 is TGTGCCAGCAGCTTCGGCGGGACCCATGAAAGGCGGCGTGGCTACACCTTC. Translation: CASSFGGTHERRRGYTF.

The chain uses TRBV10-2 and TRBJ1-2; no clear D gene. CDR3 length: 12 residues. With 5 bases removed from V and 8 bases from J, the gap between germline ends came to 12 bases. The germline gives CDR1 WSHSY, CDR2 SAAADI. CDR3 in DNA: TGCGCCAGCAGTTCTTATCGGAAAGGCTACACCTTC. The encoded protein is CASSSYRKGYTF.

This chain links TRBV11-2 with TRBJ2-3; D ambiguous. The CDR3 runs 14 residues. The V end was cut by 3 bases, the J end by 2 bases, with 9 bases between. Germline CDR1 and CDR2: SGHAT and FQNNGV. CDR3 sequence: CASSLMGVTDTQYF. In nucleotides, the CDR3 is TGTGCCAGCAGCTTGATGGGCGTCACAGATACGCAGTATTTT.

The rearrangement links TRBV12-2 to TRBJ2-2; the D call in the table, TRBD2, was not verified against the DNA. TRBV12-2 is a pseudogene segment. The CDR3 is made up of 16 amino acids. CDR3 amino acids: CASRWVLGLAGGELFF. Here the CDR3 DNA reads TGTGCAAGTCGCTGGGTCTTGGGACTAGCGGGCGGGGAGCTGTTTTTT.

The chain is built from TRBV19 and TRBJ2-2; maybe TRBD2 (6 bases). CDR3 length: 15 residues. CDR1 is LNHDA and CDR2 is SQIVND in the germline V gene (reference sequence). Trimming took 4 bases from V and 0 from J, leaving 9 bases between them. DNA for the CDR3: TGTGCCAGTAGTACGCGGGGCGCGAACACCGGGGAGCTGTTTTTT. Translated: CASSTRGANTGELFF. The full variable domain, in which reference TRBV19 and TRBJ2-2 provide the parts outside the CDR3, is DGGITQSPKYLFRKEGQNVTLSCEQNLNHDAMYWYRQDPGQGLRLIYYSQIVNDFQKGDIAEGYSVSREKKESFPLTVTSAQKNPTAFYLCASSTRGANTGELFFGEGSRLTVL.

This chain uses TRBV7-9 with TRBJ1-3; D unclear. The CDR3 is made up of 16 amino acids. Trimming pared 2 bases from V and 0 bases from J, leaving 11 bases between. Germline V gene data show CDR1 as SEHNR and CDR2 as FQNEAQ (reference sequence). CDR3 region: CASSLFLESSGNTIYF. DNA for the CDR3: TGTGCCAGCAGCTTATTCTTAGAGAGCTCTGGAAACACCATATATTTT. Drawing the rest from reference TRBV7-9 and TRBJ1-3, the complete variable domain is DTGVSQNPRHKITKRGQNVTFRCDPISEHNRLYWYRQTLGQGPEFLTYFQNEAQLEKSRLLSDRFSAERPKGSFSTLEIQRTEQGDSAMYLCASSLFLESSGNTIYFGEGSWLTVV.